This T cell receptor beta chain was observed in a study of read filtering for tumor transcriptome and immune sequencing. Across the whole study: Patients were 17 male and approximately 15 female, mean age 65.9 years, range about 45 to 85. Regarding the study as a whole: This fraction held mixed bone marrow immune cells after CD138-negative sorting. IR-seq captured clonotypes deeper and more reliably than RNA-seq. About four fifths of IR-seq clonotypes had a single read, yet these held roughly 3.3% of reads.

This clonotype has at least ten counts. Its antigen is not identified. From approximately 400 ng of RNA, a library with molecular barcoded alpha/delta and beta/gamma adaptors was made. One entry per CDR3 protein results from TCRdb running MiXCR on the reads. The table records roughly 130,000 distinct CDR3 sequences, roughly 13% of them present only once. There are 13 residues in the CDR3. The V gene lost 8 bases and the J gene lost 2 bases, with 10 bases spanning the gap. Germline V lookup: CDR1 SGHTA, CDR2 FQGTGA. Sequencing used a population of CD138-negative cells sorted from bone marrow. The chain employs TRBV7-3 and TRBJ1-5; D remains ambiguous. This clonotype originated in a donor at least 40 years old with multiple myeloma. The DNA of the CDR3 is TGTGCCAGCGGCCTAGATGGCAATCAGCCCCAGCATTTT. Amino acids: CASGLDGNQPQHF.